These T cell receptor beta chains were read from a single sample in a study of blood T cell repertoires in COVID-19. Assay used: immunoSEQ multiplex PCR; TCRdb lists only in-frame clones, some missing. The table lists about 68,000 clones, more than 85% of them singletons. The specimen sequenced was peripheral blood. The receptors derive from a man aged 45-60 years with COVID-19, enrolled during active disease. Both conserved end residues are part of each CDR3. D genes are given only for firm matches.

v_call	j_call	d_call	cdr3_aa	cdr3_nt
TRBV27	TRBJ2-7	NA	CASSLRATNYEQYF	TGTGCCAGCAGTTTGCGTGCTACCAACTACGAGCAGTACTTC
TRBV24-1	TRBJ2-2	NA	CATSDYRDTGELFF	TGTGCCACCAGTGACTACAGGGACACCGGGGAGCTGTTTTTT
TRBV6-1	TRBJ2-1	NA	CASSEGRGSSHNEQFF	TGTGCCAGCAGTGAAGGCAGGGGTAGTAGCCACAATGAGCAGTTCTTC
TRBV25-1	TRBJ2-2	TRBD1	CASSEYWAGGTGELFF	TGTGCCAGCAGTGAATACTGGGCAGGGGGCACCGGGGAGCTGTTTTTT
TRBV3-1/TRBV3-2	TRBJ2-6	TRBD2	CASSFGTSGSAGANVLTF	TGTGCCAGCAGCTTCGGGACTAGCGGGAGTGCTGGGGCCAACGTCCTGACTTTC
TRBV5-6	TRBJ2-4	NA	CASSFSSAKNIQYF	TGTGCCAGCAGCTTTTCTTCGGCCAAAAACATTCAGTACTTC
TRBV6-6	TRBJ2-2	NA	CASSPRATSSNTGELFF	TGTGCCAGCAGTCCGCGAGCTACTAGCTCTAACACCGGGGAGCTGTTTTTT
TRBV2	TRBJ2-3	NA	CASSLGSYQGTDTQYF	TGTGCCAGCAGCCTTGGGTCCTACCAGGGCACAGATACGCAGTATTTT
TRBV6-2/TRBV6-3	TRBJ2-1	NA	CASSYHVADNEQFF	TGTGCCAGCAGTTACCATGTAGCGGACAATGAGCAGTTCTTC
TRBV4-2	TRBJ2-4	NA	CASSPEQGNIQYF	TGTGCCAGCAGCCCAGAACAGGGAAACATTCAGTACTTC
TRBV2	TRBJ2-1	TRBD2	CASSEGLAVNNEQFF	TGTGCCAGCAGTGAAGGACTAGCGGTAAACAATGAGCAGTTCTTC
TRBV11-2	TRBJ2-1	TRBD2	CASSLVAPGTSGSNEQFF	TGTGCCAGCAGCTTAGTCGCCCCCGGGACTAGCGGGAGCAATGAGCAGTTCTTC
TRBV7-2	TRBJ1-5	NA	CASSFRDNQPQHF	TGTGCCAGCAGCTTCCGGGACAATCAGCCCCAGCATTTT
TRBV7-9	TRBJ1-1	NA	CASSGGKKAFF	TGTGCCAGCAGCGGGGGGAAAAAAGCTTTCTTT
TRBV4-1	TRBJ2-2	NA	CASSQLYKINVRGFTGELFF	TGCGCCAGCAGCCAGCTCTATAAGATTAATGTCAGGGGTTTCACCGGGGAGCTGTTTTTT
TRBV6-2/TRBV6-3	TRBJ2-7	TRBD1	CASSPGTAREQYF	TGTGCCAGCAGCCCCGGGACAGCACGGGAGCAGTACTTC
TRBV5-1	TRBJ2-5	NA	CASSLHETQYF	TGCGCCAGCAGCTTGCATGAGACCCAGTACTTC
TRBV12-3/TRBV12-4	TRBJ1-4	TRBD1	CASHDRGTEKLFF	TGTGCCAGCCACGACAGGGGGACGGAAAAACTGTTTTTT
TRBV24-1	TRBJ1-5	TRBD1	CATSETGYQPQHF	TGTGCCACCAGTGAGACAGGGTATCAGCCCCAGCATTTT
TRBV6-5	TRBJ1-5	NA	CASRGRDQPQHF	TGTGCCAGCAGGGGGAGGGATCAGCCCCAGCATTTT
TRBV28	TRBJ2-7	NA	CASSLESPYEQYF	TGTGCCAGCAGTTTAGAGTCCCCGTACGAGCAGTACTTC
TRBV15	TRBJ2-1	TRBD1	CATSRDRGPIIYNEQFF	TGTGCCACCAGCAGAGACAGGGGGCCGATTATTTACAATGAGCAGTTCTTC
TRBV5-8	TRBJ1-2	NA	CASSFRLNYGYTF	TGTGCCAGCAGCTTTAGACTTAACTATGGCTACACCTTC
TRBV19	TRBJ1-4	TRBD1	CASSIPGTDNEKLFF	TGTGCCAGTAGTATCCCCGGGACAGATAATGAAAAACTGTTTTTT
TRBV7-2	TRBJ1-1	NA	CASSLTRGIGNTEAFF	TGTGCCAGCAGCTTGACCCGGGGAATTGGGAACACTGAAGCTTTCTTT
TRBV14	TRBJ1-3	TRBD1	CASSLLGTGAGNTIYF	TGTGCCAGCAGCCTACTCGGGACAGGGGCTGGAAACACCATATATTTT
TRBV19	TRBJ2-2	NA	CASSAEGGGTSGELFF	TGTGCCAGTAGTGCGGAGGGTGGTGGAACCTCCGGGGAGCTGTTTTTT